The 5 T cell receptor beta chains listed next were all sequenced from one sample in a study of shared clonotypes between healthy human individuals (dated by TCRdb to 2019 to 2021). Preparation of the library involved the immunoSEQ multiplex PCR assay. This is the immuneACCESS table as TCRdb keeps it, with only in-frame sequences that have V and J called. A part of the clones is gone; compared with another copy, unresolved V genes explain less than half, and the rest is unexplained. The sample table contains 500,000 to 700,000 clones; only one count was recorded for about 95% of them. About 0.11% of the sample is in the top ten clones. CD8 naive samples were CD45RO-negative cells positively selected for CCR7, giving a CD45RA+CCR7+ population that excluded TemRA cells. Sequencing was performed on naive CD8+ T cells sorted from blood. The cell subset or site tag for this specimen amounts to: CD45RA+CCR7+. These TCRs come from a woman in her 30s in good health.

The chain is built from TRBV27 and TRBJ2-3, with 8 bases fitting TRBD1. The length of the CDR3 is 16 residues. The J segment lost 2 bases and the V segment lost 6 bases, leaving 10 bases of the junction unmatched. Germline V lookup: CDR1 MNHEY, CDR2 SMNVEV (reference sequence). The CDR3 nucleotides are TGTGCCAGCAGCCCAGCACAGGGGGAACTCACAGATACGCAGTATTTT. It specifies CASSPAQGELTDTQYF.

The V call is TRBV4-1, the J call TRBJ2-1; no clear D gene. The CDR3 covers 13 residues. Trimming removed 1 base at V and 5 bases at J, with 6 bases between. Germline assignment: CDR1 MGHRA and CDR2 YSYEKL. In nucleotides, the CDR3 is TGCGCCAGCAGCCAAGGCACAGACAATGAGCAGTTCTTC. Amino acids: CASSQGTDNEQFF.

CDR3 residues: CASSFQGTEAFF. The CDR3 coding sequence is TGTGCCAGCAGCTTTCAGGGAACTGAAGCTTTCTTT. V is TRBV5-4 and J is TRBJ1-1; D may be TRBD1 (5 bases). Germline loops: CDR1 SGHNT, CDR2 YYREEE (reference sequence). V was cut by 2 bases and J by 5 bases, with 7 bases left in between. The CDR3 extends over 12 amino acids.

This sequence joins TRBV2 and TRBJ1-5; possibly TRBD1 for D (5 bases). Germline V CDR1 and CDR2: SNHLY, FYNNEI. This CDR3 comprises 14 residues. Trimming left V 6 bases short and J 1 base short, with 10 bases between. The chain's CDR3 is CASSRRQSNQPQHF. CDR3 DNA: TGTGCCAGCAGCCGTAGACAGAGCAATCAGCCCCAGCATTTT.

This chain connects TRBV27 to TRBJ2-1; no clear D. The ends were cut back, 3 bases at V and 7 bases at J, with 10 bases in the middle. The CDR3 covers 13 residues. Germline V CDR1 and CDR2: MNHEY, SMNVEV (reference sequence). CDR3 nucleotides: TGTGCCAGCAGTTTGGACGGACGTAATGAGCAGTTCTTC. It translates to CASSLDGRNEQFF.